These 24 T cell receptor beta chains were sequenced from one sample in a study of blood T cell repertoires in COVID-19. Assay: immunoSEQ multiplex PCR; the TCRdb copy retains only in-frame clones and omits some. The table shows 35,000 to 55,000 clones, with about 89% occurring only once. The sample comprised peripheral blood. The receptors here all came from an older man with active COVID-19.

This chain links TRBV5-1 with TRBJ2-7; D might be TRBD2 (5 bases). The germline gives CDR1 SGHRS, CDR2 YFSETQ. Between the trimmed V and J ends, which lost 1 base and 2 bases, there was a span of 10 bases. The CDR3 contains 14 residues. The CDR3 DNA sequence: TGCGCCAGCAGCTTGACGGGATCCCCCTACGAGCAGTACTTC. Amino acid sequence: CASSLTGSPYEQYF.

This clone was recorded once. The CDR3, as DNA: TGTGCCAGCAGTTTATCCGGGACAGGGGGTTGGGATGAGCAGTTCTTC. It is translated as CASSLSGTGGWDEQFF. The chain links TRBV27 to TRBJ2-1, with 11 bases aligning to TRBD1. The CDR3 loop spans 16 amino acids. Germline trimming cut 0 bases from V and 8 bases from J; bases unmatched to any gene: 6. The germline V gene has CDR1 MNHEY and CDR2 SMNVEV (reference sequence).

J is TRBJ1-2 and V is TRBV2; 8 positions match TRBD1. Germline lookup yields CDR1 SNHLY and CDR2 FYNNEI. The CDR3 runs 14 residues. V trimming: 4 bases; J trimming: 1 base; junction bases outside the gene matches: 2. The DNA of the CDR3 is TGTGCCAGCAGTGCACAGGGGGATAACTATGGCTACACCTTC. Translating it yields CASSAQGDNYGYTF.

In its sample, this clone was seen a few times. The V call is TRBV4-3, the J call TRBJ1-4, with D possibly being TRBD1 (5 bases). The CDR3 is made up of 15 amino acids. The V gene lost 1 base and the J gene lost 7 bases, with 13 bases spanning the gap. Germline V gene data show CDR1 as LGHNA and CDR2 as YSLEER. The chain's CDR3 is CASSQASQGGEKLFF. The CDR3 nucleotides are TGCGCCAGCAGCCAAGCCTCCCAGGGTGGTGAAAAACTGTTTTTT.

This clone occurred once. The chain carries TRBV6-2 or TRBV6-3 and TRBJ2-1, with D possibly TRBD1 on 6 matching bases. V lost 0 bases and J lost 7, with 10 bases in between. This CDR3 has 14 residues. The germline V gene encodes CDR1 MNHEY and CDR2 SVGEGT. The CDR3 loop reads CASSYSLGANEQFF. The CDR3 DNA reads as TGTGCCAGCAGTTACTCCCTGGGGGCAAATGAGCAGTTCTTC.

This sequence joins TRBV7-2 and TRBJ2-2, with D possibly being TRBD2 (5 bases). Germline CDR1 is SGHTA and CDR2 is FQGNSA. The V end lost 3 bases, the J end lost 2 bases, and 7 bases lay between the germline ends. The CDR3 spans 14 residues. CDR3 bases: TGTGCCAGCAGCTTCGGGGTAAACACCGGGGAGCTGTTTTTT. The encoded protein is CASSFGVNTGELFF.

The rearrangement joins TRBV5-6 to TRBJ1-5; D is unresolved. V was pared by 1 base and J by 0 bases, with 14 bases between. The CDR3 extends over 17 amino acids. Germline V gene data show CDR1 as SGHDT and CDR2 as YYEEEE. CDR3 in amino acids: CASSLSTGGYSNQPQHF. The CDR3 region has the DNA TGTGCCAGCAGCTTGTCGACCGGAGGGTATAGCAATCAGCCCCAGCATTTT.

The chain links TRBV7-2 to TRBJ2-5; 12 bases fit TRBD1. The CDR3 runs 16 residues. Germline assignment: CDR1 SGHTA and CDR2 FQGNSA. Trimming removed 4 bases from V and 4 bases from J; junction bases left unmatched: 7. CDR3: CASSSTPGQGAETQYF. The CDR3 DNA sequence: TGTGCCAGCAGCTCCACACCGGGACAGGGGGCAGAGACCCAGTACTTC.

The chain couples TRBV5-1 to TRBJ1-4; possibly TRBD1 for D (5 bases). The ends were cut back, 1 base at V and 3 bases at J, with 7 bases in the middle. CDR1 and CDR2 from the germline V gene are SGHRS and YFSETQ. The CDR3 extends over 14 amino acids. CDR3 protein: CASSLNRPNEKLFF. The CDR3, as DNA: TGCGCCAGCAGCTTGAACAGGCCTAATGAAAAACTGTTTTTT. The full variable domain, completed using reference TRBV5-1 and TRBJ1-4, is KAGVTQTPRYLIKTRGQQVTLSCSPISGHRSVSWYQQTPGQGLQFLFEYFSETQRNKGNFPGRFSGRQFSNSRSEMNVSTLELGDSALYLCASSLNRPNEKLFFGSGTQLSVL.

The CDR3 bases are TGTGCCAGCAGCACACAGGGTCGCAATGAGCAGTTCTTC. This sequence encodes CASSTQGRNEQFF. The V and J genes are TRBV6-6 and TRBJ2-1; weak D call: TRBD1 (6 bases). Germline-derived CDR1 and CDR2 are MNHNY and SVGAGI (reference sequence). The length of the CDR3 is 13 residues. Trimming took 6 bases from V and 6 from J, leaving 12 bases between them.

V and J are TRBV7-6 and TRBJ2-5, with D perhaps TRBD1 (5 bases). From germline, CDR1 is SGHVS and CDR2 FNYEAQ. The CDR3 has 13 residues. V was cut by 5 bases and J by 5 bases, with 12 bases left in between. The CDR3, as DNA: TGTGCCAGCAGCCCCGCAGGGTTTGAGACCCAGTACTTC. This codes for CASSPAGFETQYF.

The chain links TRBV2 to TRBJ1-6; possible D gene TRBD1, 6 bases. Germline CDR1 reads SNHLY; CDR2 reads FYNNEI. CDR3 length: 14 amino acids. V was trimmed by 6 bases and J by 6 bases, leaving 12 bases between them. In DNA form, the CDR3 reads TGTGCCAGCAGCGGGACAATTTCTAATTCACCCCTCCACTTT. It yields the protein CASSGTISNSPLHF.

The chain employs TRBV4-1 and TRBJ2-5; no firm D call. V was pared by 0 bases and J by 2 bases, with 4 bases between. Germline V gene sequence: CDR1 MGHRA, CDR2 YSYEKL. The CDR3 has 13 residues. The chain's CDR3 is CASSQEAQETQYF. The CDR3 DNA is TGCGCCAGCAGCCAAGAGGCTCAAGAGACCCAGTACTTC.

The chain combines TRBV7-3 with TRBJ2-2, with D perhaps matching TRBD1 (6 bases). The CDR3 is 16 residues long. Germline V gene lookup returns CDR1 SGHTA and CDR2 FQGTGA. The germline V and J ends were trimmed by 5 bases and 4 bases, with 17 bases remaining between them. The CDR3 sequence: CASSEQTGFGTGELFF. The CDR3 DNA reads TGTGCCAGCAGCGAACAGACAGGCTTTGGCACCGGGGAGCTGTTTTTT.

V and J are TRBV2 and TRBJ1-2; unclear D gene. Germline V CDR1 and CDR2: SNHLY, FYNNEI. The V gene lost 7 bases and the J gene lost 7 bases, with 13 bases spanning the gap. CDR3 length: 12 residues. The CDR3 here is CASKLRSFGYTF. The CDR3 DNA is TGTGCCAGCAAGCTGAGGAGTTTTGGCTACACCTTC.

This clone came up once. V and J are TRBV19 and TRBJ2-2; 9 bases are a match to TRBD1. The ends lost 6 bases at V and 3 bases at J; junction bases unmatched: 8. The CDR3 covers 16 residues. Germline V gene lookup returns CDR1 LNHDA and CDR2 SQIVND (reference sequence). The CDR3 is CASSMDRGDYTGELFF. CDR3 bases: TGTGCCAGTAGCATGGACAGGGGAGATTACACCGGGGAGCTGTTTTTT.

Here the CDR3 reads CASSLALGGDTEAFF. DNA for the CDR3: TGCGCCAGCAGCTTGGCCCTCGGGGGAGACACTGAAGCTTTCTTT. The gene calls are TRBV5-1 and TRBJ1-1; perhaps TRBD1 as D (5 bases). The CDR3 length is 15 residues. Germline V gene lookup returns CDR1 SGHRS and CDR2 YFSETQ. The V end lost 0 bases, the J end lost 3 bases, and 12 bases lay between the germline ends.

The gene calls are TRBV19 and TRBJ1-1; TRBD1 is a possible D gene (5 bases). Trimming left V 3 bases short and J 9 bases short, with 11 bases between. The CDR3 contains 12 residues. CDR1 is LNHDA and CDR2 is SQIVND in the germline V gene (reference sequence). The CDR3 DNA reads as TGTGCCAGTAGTATGATTCAGGGTCAAGCTTTCTTT. It is translated as CASSMIQGQAFF.

This clone was detected once. The chain carries TRBV7-2 and TRBJ1-5; D unclear. Germline V gene data show CDR1 as SGHTA and CDR2 as FQGNSA. V lost 4 bases and J 4 bases, leaving 14 bases between the germline ends. The CDR3 length is 15 residues. The CDR3 sequence is CASSSQEGLNQPQHF. The CDR3, as DNA: TGTGCCAGCAGCTCGCAGGAAGGCCTGAATCAGCCCCAGCATTTT.

V is TRBV10-3 and J is TRBJ1-1; 10 bases align to TRBD1. Per germline, CDR1 ENHRY and CDR2 SYGVKD. V dropped 0 bases and J dropped 11; count of bases not matched to a gene: 9. This CDR3 comprises 15 residues. This CDR3 is CAISESTGGAGSAFF. CDR3 nucleotides: TGTGCCATCAGTGAGTCGACAGGGGGCGCGGGGAGTGCTTTCTTT.

This clone came up once. V gene TRBV2 combines with J gene TRBJ1-5, with 9 bases aligning to TRBD1. The CDR3 covers 14 residues. Germline trimming cut 6 bases from V and 4 bases from J; bases unmatched to any gene: 4. The germline gives CDR1 SNHLY, CDR2 FYNNEI. The CDR3 bases are TGTGCCAGCAGCGGGACAGGGAGGAATCAGCCCCAGCATTTT. This sequence encodes CASSGTGRNQPQHF. The whole variable domain, filled in from reference TRBV2 and TRBJ1-5, reads EPEVTQTPSHQVTQMGQEVILRCVPISNHLYFYWYRQILGQKVEFLVSFYNNEISEKSEIFDDQFSVERPDGSNFTLKIRSTKLEDSAMYFCASSGTGRNQPQHFGDGTRLSIL.

The chain links TRBV6-5 to TRBJ2-3; tentatively, D is TRBD2 (7 bases). This CDR3 is built from 16 residues. Per germline, CDR1 MNHEY and CDR2 SVGAGI. Trimming left V 0 bases short and J 5 bases short, with 15 bases between. CDR3 bases: TGTGCCAGCAGTTACTCGGTTTACGGGGGGCGAGATACGCAGTATTTT. Protein product: CASSYSVYGGRDTQYF.

This clone has only one observation. The rearrangement uses TRBV6-2 or TRBV6-3 and TRBJ2-5, with D possibly TRBD1 on 6 matching bases. The germline V gene has CDR1 MNHEY and CDR2 SVGEGT. V was trimmed by 2 bases and J by 1 base, leaving 11 bases between them. There are 15 residues in the CDR3. The CDR3 nucleotides are TGTGCCAGCAGTTACGTGGGGGCGGGCCAAGAGACCCAGTACTTC. This sequence encodes CASSYVGAGQETQYF.

CDR3 bases: TGTGCCAGCAGCTTAACAGGGAGCTCCTACGAGCAGTACTTC. Translation gives CASSLTGSSYEQYF. The chain carries TRBV7-3 and TRBJ2-7, with a tentative D call TRBD2 (5 bases). V was cut by 0 bases and J by 0 bases, with 6 bases left in between. Germline CDR1 SGHTA, CDR2 FQGTGA. The CDR3 contains 14 residues.